Below are 25 T cell receptor beta chains sequenced from a single sample in a study of blood T cell repertoires in COVID-19. TCRdb keeps only in-frame clones here, not all; method: immunoSEQ multiplex PCR. The sample has around 200,000 clones; about 88% are singletons. Sequences were obtained from PBMCs or T cells enriched from blood (not recorded which). These receptors originate from a woman aged 25 to 39 who had been exposed to COVID-19.

This clone showed up just a few times. The chain is built from TRBV15 and TRBJ1-1; 7 bases agree with TRBD1. The CDR3 runs to 12 residues. Trimming took 1 base from V and 10 from J; bases not matched to a gene: 3. Germline-derived CDR1 and CDR2 are LNHNV and YYDKDF (reference sequence). CDR3: CATSRGQGGAFF. In nucleotides, the CDR3 is TGTGCCACCAGCAGAGGACAGGGAGGAGCTTTCTTT.

Here the CDR3 DNA reads TGTGCCAGCTCGCCGCCTTGGGGAGGGAGCACAGATACGCAGTATTTT. Translation: CASSPPWGGSTDTQYF. The genes are TRBV18 and TRBJ2-3; TRBD2 matches 7 bases. V was pared by 6 bases and J by 0 bases, with 9 bases of the junction left unmatched. Germline V CDR1 and CDR2: KGHSH, LQKENI. The CDR3 covers 16 residues.

The chain couples TRBV5-1 to TRBJ2-3; maybe TRBD2 (7 bases). V was shortened by 0 bases and J by 4 bases, with 24 bases between the two germline ends. This CDR3 has 19 amino acids. Germline CDR1 SGHRS, CDR2 YFSETQ. CDR3 sequence reads: CASSLGGLGGGRRPDTQYF. The CDR3 nucleotides read TGCGCCAGCAGCTTGGGAGGCTTAGGGGGGGGCCGGCGTCCAGATACGCAGTATTTT.

The V and J genes are TRBV10-3 and TRBJ1-5, with D unresolved. Trimming cost V 6 bases and J 0 bases, with 15 bases left between them. The CDR3 sequence is 16 residues long. CDR1 and CDR2 from the germline V gene are ENHRY and SYGVKD. CDR3 DNA sequence: TGTGCCATCAGCGTCGGGGAGGTGTCTAGCAATCAGCCCCAGCATTTT. Translation: CAISVGEVSSNQPQHF.

The rearrangement joins TRBV4-1 to TRBJ1-2; TRBD1 matches 7 bases. Looked up from germline, CDR1 is MGHRA and CDR2 is YSYEKL. This CDR3 is built from 16 residues. V gave up 1 base and J gave up 4 bases; unmatched junction bases: 9. The CDR3 reads CASSQAGAGQRYGYTF. The CDR3 DNA sequence: TGCGCCAGCAGCCAAGCTGGCGCGGGACAGCGCTATGGCTACACCTTC.

This chain links TRBV30 with TRBJ2-7; the D gene is possibly TRBD1 (6 bases). The CDR3 loop spans 15 amino acids. V dropped 2 bases and J dropped 5 bases, with 19 bases sitting between them. Germline V gene data show CDR1 as GTSNPN and CDR2 as SVGIG (reference sequence). Here the CDR3 reads CAWSSLTGKFNEQYF. As DNA, the CDR3 is TGTGCCTGGAGTTCCCTGACAGGAAAATTTAACGAGCAGTACTTC.

V and J are TRBV3-1 (or the pseudogene TRBV3-2) and TRBJ2-7, with 8 bases that match TRBD2. CDR3 size: 16 residues. The V gene's germline CDR1 is LGHDT and CDR2 YNNKEL (reference sequence). Trimming cost V 1 base and J 3 bases; bases outside gene matches: 8. The CDR3 here is CASSQVISGEGYEQYF. In nucleotides, the CDR3 is TGTGCCAGCAGCCAAGTGATTAGCGGGGAAGGCTACGAGCAGTACTTC.

The chain links TRBV6-5 to TRBJ1-1; the match to TRBD1 covers 7 bases. The J segment lost 1 base and the V segment lost 5 bases, leaving 7 bases of the junction unmatched. The CDR3 contains 15 residues. CDR1 and CDR2 (germline): MNHEY, SVGAGI. The chain's CDR3 is CASSRRQGGNTEAFF. CDR3 nucleotide sequence: TGTGCCAGCAGTCGGCGACAGGGCGGGAACACTGAAGCTTTCTTT.

This chain links TRBV4-1 with TRBJ1-5, with 7 bases lining up with TRBD1. The CDR3 spans 20 residues. Trimming at V came to 0 bases and at J to 0 bases, leaving 14 bases not matched to a gene. The germline V gene encodes CDR1 MGHRA and CDR2 YSYEKL. CDR3 sequence: CASSQDESGRWDSSNQPQHF. The CDR3 DNA sequence: TGCGCCAGCAGCCAAGATGAGTCGGGACGATGGGACAGTAGCAATCAGCCCCAGCATTTT.

This clone has only one observation. The chain has TRBV3-1 (or the pseudogene TRBV3-2) and TRBJ1-5; the match to TRBD1 covers 9 bases. CDR1 LGHDT and CDR2 YNNKEL come from the germline V gene (reference sequence). After removal of 3 bases from V and 6 bases from J, the junction contained 6 bases not matched to a gene. There are 15 residues in the CDR3. The CDR3 region has the DNA TGTGCCAGCAGCCATCCCGGGACAGGGCCTCAGCCCCAGCATTTT. As protein: CASSHPGTGPQPQHF.

The genes are TRBV20-1 and TRBJ1-1, with unresolved D. CDR1 and CDR2 from the germline V gene are DFQATT and SNEGSKA (reference sequence). The CDR3 has 12 amino acids. The V end lost 3 bases, the J end lost 1 base, and 6 bases lay between the germline ends. CDR3 DNA sequence: TGCAGTGCTAGTGACGGGAACACTGAAGCTTTCTTT. This sequence encodes CSASDGNTEAFF.

The V gene is TRBV5-1, the J gene TRBJ2-1, with 13 bases fitting TRBD2. CDR1 SGHRS and CDR2 YFSETQ come from the germline V gene. Trimming cost V 4 bases and J 6 bases; bases outside gene matches: 7. The CDR3 contains 16 residues. CDR3 bases: TGCGCCAGCAGCCGAATGACTAGCGGGGGGAGCAATGAGCAGTTCTTC. Amino acids: CASSRMTSGGSNEQFF.

V and J are TRBV11-2 and TRBJ2-6, with 7 bases fitting TRBD1. With 6 bases clipped from V and 4 bases from J, the junction kept 6 bases outside the gene matches. This CDR3 is 15 amino acids long. CDR1 is SGHAT, CDR2 FQNNGV, per germline. In nucleotides, the CDR3 is TGTGCCAGCAGAGGCGAGGGGGCCGGGGCCAACGTCCTGACTTTC. Protein sequence: CASRGEGAGANVLTF.

This clone has just one count. The chain carries TRBV7-3 and TRBJ2-1, with a weak D call TRBD1 (5 bases). Trimming removed 0 bases at V and 6 bases at J, with 12 bases between. Per germline, CDR1 SGHTA and CDR2 FQGTGA. The CDR3 is made up of 15 amino acids. CDR3 sequence (DNA): TGTGCCAGCAGCTTAACAGGGCAGGGTAGCAATGAGCAGTTCTTC. As protein: CASSLTGQGSNEQFF.

This chain connects TRBV4-1 to TRBJ2-3, with D possibly TRBD2 on 5 matching bases. CDR3 length: 13 residues. The germline gives CDR1 MGHRA, CDR2 YSYEKL. The V end lost 0 bases, the J end lost 4 bases, and 5 bases lay between the germline ends. As DNA, the CDR3 is TGCGCCAGCAGCCAAGAGAGGGCAGATACGCAGTATTTT. Translating it yields CASSQERADTQYF.

Note on this clone: Other DNA sequences in the same sample also yield this CDR3. The chain recombines TRBV5-1 with TRBJ1-2; D ambiguous. Germline lookup yields CDR1 SGHRS and CDR2 YFSETQ. Trimming left V 0 bases short and J 2 bases short, with 5 bases between. The CDR3 is 13 residues long. In DNA form, the CDR3 reads TGCGCCAGCAGCTTGGGAGGGAACTATGGCTACACCTTC. This sequence encodes CASSLGGNYGYTF.

This clone was counted only a few times. The genes are TRBV11-2 and TRBJ2-7, with 8 nucleotides matching TRBD2. The germline gives CDR1 SGHAT, CDR2 FQNNGV. J gave up 5 bases and V 1 base, and 4 bases lay outside the gene matches. This CDR3 spans 14 amino acids. CDR3 protein: CASSLAGGLHEQYF. The CDR3 coding sequence is TGTGCCAGCAGCTTAGCGGGGGGGCTCCACGAGCAGTACTTC.

The CDR3 reads CASSLNPGSKNIQYF. The CDR3 DNA follows: TGTGCCAGCAGCTTAAACCCAGGGTCAAAAAACATTCAGTACTTC. The rearrangement joins TRBV7-9 to TRBJ2-4, with D possibly matching TRBD1 (5 bases). This CDR3 comprises 15 residues. Trimming removed 2 bases from V and 4 bases from J, with 12 bases in between. Germline CDR1 is SEHNR and CDR2 is FQNEAQ (reference sequence).

The rearrangement links TRBV13 to TRBJ1-2, with a tentative D call TRBD1 (5 bases). Trimming took 4 bases from V and 4 from J, leaving 19 bases between them. This CDR3 spans 16 amino acids. Germline-derived CDR1 and CDR2 are PRHDT and FYEKMQ (reference sequence). CDR3 sequence reads: CASSSMGVRGGYGYTF. The DNA of the CDR3 is TGTGCCAGCAGCTCCATGGGCGTGCGGGGGGGCTATGGCTACACCTTC.

The rearrangement links TRBV7-3 to TRBJ2-1; TRBD2 aligns across 14 bases. V shed 1 base and J 9 bases; nucleotides not matched to a gene: 11. CDR1 and CDR2 from the germline V gene are SGHTA and FQGTGA. The CDR3 runs to 18 residues. The DNA of the CDR3 is TGTGCCAGCAGCTTAATCGGGACTAGCGGGGGTCGTAGGGGTGAGCAGTTCTTC. Its protein is CASSLIGTSGGRRGEQFF.

The CDR3 sequence: CASRQQGAYEQFF. The CDR3 bases are TGTGCCAGCAGACAACAGGGGGCGTATGAGCAGTTCTTC. V and J are TRBV27 and TRBJ2-1; 9 bases map to TRBD1. This CDR3 region has 13 residues. Per the germline V gene, CDR1 is MNHEY and CDR2 is SMNVEV (reference sequence). Unmatched junction bases numbered 5, after V lost 6 bases and J lost 8 bases.

CDR3 residues: CASSQALPLAGGIDTQYF. CDR3 sequence (DNA): TGTGCCAGCAGCCAAGCCCTACCACTAGCGGGGGGAATAGATACGCAGTATTTT. The chain employs TRBV3-1 (or the pseudogene TRBV3-2) and TRBJ2-3; 12 nucleotides match TRBD2. Germline CDR1 reads LGHDT; CDR2 reads YNNKEL (reference sequence). This CDR3 region has 18 residues. With 1 base clipped from V and 5 bases from J, the junction kept 10 bases outside the gene matches.

V gene TRBV19 combines with J gene TRBJ1-5; tentatively, D is TRBD1 (5 bases). Germline CDR1 LNHDA, CDR2 SQIVND (reference sequence). The V and J ends lost 2 bases and 3 bases respectively, with 11 bases between them. The CDR3 contains 15 residues. DNA for the CDR3: TGTGCCAGTAGTATAAGAACGGGACTCAATCAGCCCCAGCATTTT. This gives the protein CASSIRTGLNQPQHF. Full variable domain (missing parts from reference TRBV19 and TRBJ1-5): DGGITQSPKYLFRKEGQNVTLSCEQNLNHDAMYWYRQDPGQGLRLIYYSQIVNDFQKGDIAEGYSVSREKKESFPLTVTSAQKNPTAFYLCASSIRTGLNQPQHFGDGTRLSIL.

Here the CDR3 DNA reads TGTGCCAGCAGCTATTCAGAATATGGCTACACCTTC. It yields the protein CASSYSEYGYTF. This chain links TRBV11-3 with TRBJ1-2; no clear D gene. Trimming left V 4 bases short and J 5 bases short, with 8 bases between. The germline CDR1 and CDR2 sequences are SGHNT and YENEEA. This CDR3 comprises 12 residues.

The chain employs TRBV5-1 and TRBJ2-3; D call uncertain. The germline V and J ends were trimmed by 0 bases and 1 base, with 6 bases remaining between them. CDR3 length equals 14 residues. The germline V gene has CDR1 SGHRS and CDR2 YFSETQ. This CDR3 is CASSLAMGTDTQYF. The CDR3 nucleotides are TGCGCCAGCAGCTTGGCTATGGGCACAGATACGCAGTATTTT. Full variable domain (missing parts from reference TRBV5-1 and TRBJ2-3): KAGVTQTPRYLIKTRGQQVTLSCSPISGHRSVSWYQQTPGQGLQFLFEYFSETQRNKGNFPGRFSGRQFSNSRSEMNVSTLELGDSALYLCASSLAMGTDTQYFGPGTRLTVL.